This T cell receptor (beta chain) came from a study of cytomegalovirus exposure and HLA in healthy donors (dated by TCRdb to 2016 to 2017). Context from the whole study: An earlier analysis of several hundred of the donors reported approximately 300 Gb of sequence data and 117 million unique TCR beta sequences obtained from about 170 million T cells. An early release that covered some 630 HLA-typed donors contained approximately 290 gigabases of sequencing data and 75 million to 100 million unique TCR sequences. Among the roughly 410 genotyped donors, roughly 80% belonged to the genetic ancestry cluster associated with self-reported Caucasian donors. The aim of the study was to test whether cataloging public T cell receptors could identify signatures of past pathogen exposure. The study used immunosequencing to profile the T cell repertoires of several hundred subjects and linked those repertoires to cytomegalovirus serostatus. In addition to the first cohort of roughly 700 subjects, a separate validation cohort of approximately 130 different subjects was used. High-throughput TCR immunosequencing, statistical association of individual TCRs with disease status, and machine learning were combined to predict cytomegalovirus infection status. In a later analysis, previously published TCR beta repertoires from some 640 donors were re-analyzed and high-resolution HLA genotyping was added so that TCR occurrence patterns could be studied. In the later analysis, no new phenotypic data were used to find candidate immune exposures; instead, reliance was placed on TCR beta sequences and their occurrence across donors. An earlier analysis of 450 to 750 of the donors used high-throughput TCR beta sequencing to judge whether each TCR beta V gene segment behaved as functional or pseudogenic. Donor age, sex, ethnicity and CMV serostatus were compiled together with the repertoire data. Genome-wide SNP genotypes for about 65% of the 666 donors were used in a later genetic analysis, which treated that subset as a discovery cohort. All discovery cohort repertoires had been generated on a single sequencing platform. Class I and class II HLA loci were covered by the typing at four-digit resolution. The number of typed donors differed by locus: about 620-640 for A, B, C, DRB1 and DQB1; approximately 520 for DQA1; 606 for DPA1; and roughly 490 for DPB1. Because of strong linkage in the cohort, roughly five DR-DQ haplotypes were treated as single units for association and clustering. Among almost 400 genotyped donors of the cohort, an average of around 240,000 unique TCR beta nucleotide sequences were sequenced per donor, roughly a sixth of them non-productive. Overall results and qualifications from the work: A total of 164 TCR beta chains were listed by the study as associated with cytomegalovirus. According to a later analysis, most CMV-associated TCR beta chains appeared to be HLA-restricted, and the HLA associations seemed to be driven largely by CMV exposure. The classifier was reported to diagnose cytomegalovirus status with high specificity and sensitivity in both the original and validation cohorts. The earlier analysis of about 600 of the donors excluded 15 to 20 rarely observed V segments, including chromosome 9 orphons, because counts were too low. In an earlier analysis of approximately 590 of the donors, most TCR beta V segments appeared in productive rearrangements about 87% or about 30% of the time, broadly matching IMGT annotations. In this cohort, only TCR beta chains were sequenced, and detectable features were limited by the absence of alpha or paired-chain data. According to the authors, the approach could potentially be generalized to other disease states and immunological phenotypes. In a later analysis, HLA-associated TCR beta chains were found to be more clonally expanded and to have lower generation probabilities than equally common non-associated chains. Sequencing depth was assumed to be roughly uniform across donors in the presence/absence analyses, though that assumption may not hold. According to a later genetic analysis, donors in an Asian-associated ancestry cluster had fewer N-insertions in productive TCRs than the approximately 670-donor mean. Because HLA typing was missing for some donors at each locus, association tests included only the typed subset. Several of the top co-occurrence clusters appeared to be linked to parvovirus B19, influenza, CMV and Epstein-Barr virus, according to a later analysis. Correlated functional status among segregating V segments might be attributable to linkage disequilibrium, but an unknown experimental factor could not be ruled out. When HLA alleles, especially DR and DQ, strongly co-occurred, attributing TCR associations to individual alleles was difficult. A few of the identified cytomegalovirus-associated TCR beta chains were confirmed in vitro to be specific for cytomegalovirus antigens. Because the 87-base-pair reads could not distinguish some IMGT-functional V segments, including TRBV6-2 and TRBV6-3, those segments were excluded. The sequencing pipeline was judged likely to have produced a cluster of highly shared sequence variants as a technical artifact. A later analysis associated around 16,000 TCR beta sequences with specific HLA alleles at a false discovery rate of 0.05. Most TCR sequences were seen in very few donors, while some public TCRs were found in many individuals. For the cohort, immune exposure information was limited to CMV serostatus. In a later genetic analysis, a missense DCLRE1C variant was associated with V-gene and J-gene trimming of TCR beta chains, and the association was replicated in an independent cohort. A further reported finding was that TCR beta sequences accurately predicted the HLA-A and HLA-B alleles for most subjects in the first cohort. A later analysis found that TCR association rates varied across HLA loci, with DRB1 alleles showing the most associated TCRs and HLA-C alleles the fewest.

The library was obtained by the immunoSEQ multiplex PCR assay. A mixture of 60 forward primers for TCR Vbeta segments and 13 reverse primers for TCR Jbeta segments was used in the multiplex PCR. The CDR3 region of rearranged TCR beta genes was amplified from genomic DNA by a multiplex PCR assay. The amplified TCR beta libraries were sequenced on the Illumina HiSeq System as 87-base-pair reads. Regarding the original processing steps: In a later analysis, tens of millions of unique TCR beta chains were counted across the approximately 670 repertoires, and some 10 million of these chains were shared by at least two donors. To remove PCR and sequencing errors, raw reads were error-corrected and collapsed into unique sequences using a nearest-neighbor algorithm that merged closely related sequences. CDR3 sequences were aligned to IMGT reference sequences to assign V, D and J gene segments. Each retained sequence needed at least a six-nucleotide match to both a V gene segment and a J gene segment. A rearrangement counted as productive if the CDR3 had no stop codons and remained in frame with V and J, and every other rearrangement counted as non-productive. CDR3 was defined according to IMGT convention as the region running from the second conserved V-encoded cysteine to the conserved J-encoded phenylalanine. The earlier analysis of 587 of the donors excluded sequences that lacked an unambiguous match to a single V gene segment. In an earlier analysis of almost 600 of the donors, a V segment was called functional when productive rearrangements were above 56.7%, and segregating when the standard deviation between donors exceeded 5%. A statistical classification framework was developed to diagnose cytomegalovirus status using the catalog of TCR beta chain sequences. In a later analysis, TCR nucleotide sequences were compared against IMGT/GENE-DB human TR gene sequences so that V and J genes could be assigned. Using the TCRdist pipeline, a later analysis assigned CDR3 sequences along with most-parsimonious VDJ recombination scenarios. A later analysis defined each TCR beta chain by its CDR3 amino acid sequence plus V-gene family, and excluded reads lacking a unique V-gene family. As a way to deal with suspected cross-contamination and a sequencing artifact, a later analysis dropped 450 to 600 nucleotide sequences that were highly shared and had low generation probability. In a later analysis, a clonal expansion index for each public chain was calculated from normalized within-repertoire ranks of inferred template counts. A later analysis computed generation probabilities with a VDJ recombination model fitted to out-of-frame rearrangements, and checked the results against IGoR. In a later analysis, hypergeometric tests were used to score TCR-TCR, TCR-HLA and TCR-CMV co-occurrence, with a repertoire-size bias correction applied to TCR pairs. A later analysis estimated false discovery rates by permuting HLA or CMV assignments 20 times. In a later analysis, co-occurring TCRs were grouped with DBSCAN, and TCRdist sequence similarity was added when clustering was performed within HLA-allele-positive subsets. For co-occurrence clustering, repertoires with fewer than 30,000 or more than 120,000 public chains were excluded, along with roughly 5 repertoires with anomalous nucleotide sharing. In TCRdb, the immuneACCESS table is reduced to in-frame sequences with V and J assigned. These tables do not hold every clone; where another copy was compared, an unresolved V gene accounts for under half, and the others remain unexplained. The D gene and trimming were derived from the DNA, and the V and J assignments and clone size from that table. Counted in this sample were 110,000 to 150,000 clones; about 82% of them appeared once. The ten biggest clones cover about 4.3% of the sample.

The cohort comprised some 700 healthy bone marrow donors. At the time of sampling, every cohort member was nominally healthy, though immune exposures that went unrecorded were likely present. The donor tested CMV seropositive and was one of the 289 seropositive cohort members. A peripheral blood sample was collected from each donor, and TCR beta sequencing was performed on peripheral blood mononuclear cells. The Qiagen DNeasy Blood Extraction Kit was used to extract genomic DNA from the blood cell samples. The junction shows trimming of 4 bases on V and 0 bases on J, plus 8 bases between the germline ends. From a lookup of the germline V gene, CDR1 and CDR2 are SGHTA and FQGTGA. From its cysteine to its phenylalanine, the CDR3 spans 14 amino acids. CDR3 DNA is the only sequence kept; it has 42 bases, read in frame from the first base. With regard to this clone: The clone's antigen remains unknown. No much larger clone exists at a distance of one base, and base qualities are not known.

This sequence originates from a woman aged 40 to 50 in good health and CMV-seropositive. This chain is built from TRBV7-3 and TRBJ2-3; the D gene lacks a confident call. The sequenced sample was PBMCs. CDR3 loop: CASSYSRSTDTQYF. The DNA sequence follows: TGTGCCAGCAGCTACAGTCGTAGCACAGATACGCAGTATTTT.